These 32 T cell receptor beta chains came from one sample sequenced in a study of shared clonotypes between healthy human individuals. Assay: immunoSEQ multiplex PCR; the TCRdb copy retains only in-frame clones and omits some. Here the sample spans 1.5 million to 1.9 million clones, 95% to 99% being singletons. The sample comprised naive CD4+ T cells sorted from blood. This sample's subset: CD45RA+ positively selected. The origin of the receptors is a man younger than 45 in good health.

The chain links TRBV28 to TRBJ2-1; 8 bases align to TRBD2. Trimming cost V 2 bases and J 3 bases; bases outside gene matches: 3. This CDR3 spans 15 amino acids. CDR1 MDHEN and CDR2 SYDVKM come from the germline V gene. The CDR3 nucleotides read TGTGCCAGCAGTTTACACGGGAGGGACTACAATGAGCAGTTCTTC. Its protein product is CASSLHGRDYNEQFF.

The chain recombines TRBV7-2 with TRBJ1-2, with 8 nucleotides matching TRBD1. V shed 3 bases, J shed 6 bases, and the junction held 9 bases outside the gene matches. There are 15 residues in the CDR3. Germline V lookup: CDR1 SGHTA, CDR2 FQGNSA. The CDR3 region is CASSLTGERAHGYTF. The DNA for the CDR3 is TGTGCCAGCAGCTTGACAGGGGAGCGGGCGCATGGCTACACCTTC.

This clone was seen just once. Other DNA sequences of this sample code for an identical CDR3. CDR3 sequence reads: CASGRTYEQYF. In DNA, the CDR3 is TGTGCCAGCGGACGTACCTACGAGCAGTACTTC. V usage is TRBV19 and J usage is TRBJ2-7; no definite D call. Germline-derived CDR1 and CDR2 are LNHDA and SQIVND (reference sequence). V lost 9 bases and J 2 bases, leaving 8 bases between the germline ends. CDR3 size: 11 residues.

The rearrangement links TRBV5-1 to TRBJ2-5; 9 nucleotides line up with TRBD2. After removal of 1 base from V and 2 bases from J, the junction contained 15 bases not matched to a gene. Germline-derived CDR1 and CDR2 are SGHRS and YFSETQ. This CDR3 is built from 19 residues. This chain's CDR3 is CASSLRPRRLAGLQETQYF. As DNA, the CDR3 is TGCGCCAGCAGCTTGCGGCCTCGAAGGCTAGCGGGATTACAAGAGACCCAGTACTTC.

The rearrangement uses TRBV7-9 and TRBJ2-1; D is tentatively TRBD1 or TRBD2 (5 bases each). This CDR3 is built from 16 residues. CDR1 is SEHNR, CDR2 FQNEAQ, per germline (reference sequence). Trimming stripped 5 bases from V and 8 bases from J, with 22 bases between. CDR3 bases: TGTGCCAGCAGCCTCCTGGGGCGGGCCCGCGGGTATGAGCAGTTCTTC. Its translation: CASSLLGRARGYEQFF.

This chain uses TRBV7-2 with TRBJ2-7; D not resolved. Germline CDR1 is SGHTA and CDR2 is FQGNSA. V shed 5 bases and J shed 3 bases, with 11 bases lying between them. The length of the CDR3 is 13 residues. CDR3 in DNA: TGTGCCAGCAGCCCCCCAGGCGGCTACGAGCAGTACTTC. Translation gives CASSPPGGYEQYF.

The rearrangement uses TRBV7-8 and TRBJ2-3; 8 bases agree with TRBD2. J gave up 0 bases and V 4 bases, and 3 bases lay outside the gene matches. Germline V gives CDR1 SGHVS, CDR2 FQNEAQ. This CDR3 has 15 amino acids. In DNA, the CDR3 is TGTGCCAGCAGCTCAAGACTAGCGAGCACAGATACGCAGTATTTT. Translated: CASSSRLASTDTQYF. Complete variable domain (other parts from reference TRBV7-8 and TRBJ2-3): GAGVSQSPRYKVAKRGQDVALRCDPISGHVSLFWYQQALGQGPEFLTYFQNEAQLDKSGLPSDRFFAERPEGSVSTLKIQRTQQEDSAVYLCASSSRLASTDTQYFGPGTRLTVL.

The CDR3 DNA is TGTGCCAGCAGCCTGACAGGGCCGGCCTACAATGAGCAGTTCTTC. It is translated as CASSLTGPAYNEQFF. V gene TRBV5-5 combines with J gene TRBJ2-1, with TRBD1 matching over 7 bases. V lost 4 bases and J lost 2; bases outside the gene matches: 6. CDR1 is SGHKS, CDR2 YYEKEE, per germline (reference sequence). The CDR3 contains 15 residues.

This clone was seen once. CDR3 DNA sequence: TGTGCCAGCAGTTTCCATACCTCCTCTGGAAACACCATATATTTT. Translated, it gives CASSFHTSSGNTIYF. The gene calls are TRBV28 and TRBJ1-3; the D is unclear. V shed 3 bases and J shed 0 bases, with 9 bases lying between them. CDR1 is MDHEN, CDR2 SYDVKM, per germline. This CDR3 has 15 amino acids.

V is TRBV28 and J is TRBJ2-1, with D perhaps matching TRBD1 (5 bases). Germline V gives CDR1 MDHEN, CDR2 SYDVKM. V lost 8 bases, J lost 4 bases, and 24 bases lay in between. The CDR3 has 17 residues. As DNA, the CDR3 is TGTGCCAGCCCCGGACCCCAAGTGGGGCCCGATTACAATGAGCAGTTCTTC. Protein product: CASPGPQVGPDYNEQFF. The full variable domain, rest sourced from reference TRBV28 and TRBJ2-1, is DVKVTQSSRYLVKRTGEKVFLECVQDMDHENMFWYRQDPGLGLRLIYFSYDVKMKEKGDIPEGYSVSREKKERFSLILESASTNQTSMYLCASPGPQVGPDYNEQFFGPGTRLTVL.

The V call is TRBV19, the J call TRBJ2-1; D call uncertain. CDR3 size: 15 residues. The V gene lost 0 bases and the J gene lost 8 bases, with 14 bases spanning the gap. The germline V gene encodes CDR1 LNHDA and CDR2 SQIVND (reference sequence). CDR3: CASSIDLRDGDEQFF. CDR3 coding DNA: TGTGCCAGTAGTATAGATTTAAGGGATGGTGATGAGCAGTTCTTC.

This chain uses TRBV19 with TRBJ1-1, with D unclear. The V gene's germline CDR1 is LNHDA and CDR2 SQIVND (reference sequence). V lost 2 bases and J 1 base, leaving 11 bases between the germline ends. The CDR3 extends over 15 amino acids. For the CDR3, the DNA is TGTGCCAGTAGTATAAGTCGTAACACGAACACTGAAGCTTTCTTT. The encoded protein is CASSISRNTNTEAFF.

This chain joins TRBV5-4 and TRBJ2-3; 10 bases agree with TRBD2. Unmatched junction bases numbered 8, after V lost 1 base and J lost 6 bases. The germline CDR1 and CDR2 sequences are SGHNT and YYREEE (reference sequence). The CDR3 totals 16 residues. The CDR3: CASSLTAGGPRDTQYF. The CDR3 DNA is TGTGCCAGCAGCTTGACAGCGGGAGGGCCCAGGGATACGCAGTATTTT.

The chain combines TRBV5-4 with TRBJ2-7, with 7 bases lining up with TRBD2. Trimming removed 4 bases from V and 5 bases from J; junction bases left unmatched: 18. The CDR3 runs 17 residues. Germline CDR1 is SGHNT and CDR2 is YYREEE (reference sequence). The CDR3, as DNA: TGTGCCAGCAGCAGGGTAGGGCCCCCGGGACTAATCCACGAGCAGTACTTC. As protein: CASSRVGPPGLIHEQYF.

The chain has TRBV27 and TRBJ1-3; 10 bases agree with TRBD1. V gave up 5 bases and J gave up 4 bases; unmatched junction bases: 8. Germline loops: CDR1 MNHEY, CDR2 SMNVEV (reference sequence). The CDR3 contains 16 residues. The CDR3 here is CASSKGQGFGGNTIYF. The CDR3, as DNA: TGTGCCAGCAGTAAGGGACAGGGGTTTGGCGGAAACACCATATATTTT.

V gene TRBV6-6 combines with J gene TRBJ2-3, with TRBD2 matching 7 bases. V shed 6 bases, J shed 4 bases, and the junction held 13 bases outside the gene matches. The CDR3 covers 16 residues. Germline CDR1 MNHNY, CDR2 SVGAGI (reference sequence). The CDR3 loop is CASRTGTNRIPDTQYF. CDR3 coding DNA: TGTGCCAGCAGGACCGGGACTAACCGTATTCCAGATACGCAGTATTTT.

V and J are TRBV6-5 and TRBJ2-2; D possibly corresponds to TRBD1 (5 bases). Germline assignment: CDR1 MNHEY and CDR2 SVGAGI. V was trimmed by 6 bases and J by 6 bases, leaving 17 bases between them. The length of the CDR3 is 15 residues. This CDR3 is CASSPGAQGAGELFF. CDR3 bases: TGTGCCAGCAGCCCTGGGGCGCAAGGCGCCGGGGAGCTGTTTTTT.

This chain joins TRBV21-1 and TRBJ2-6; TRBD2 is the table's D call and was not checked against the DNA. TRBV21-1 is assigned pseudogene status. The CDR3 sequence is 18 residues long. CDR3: CASSKEGGLGSGANVLTF. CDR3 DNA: TGTGCCAGCAGCAAAGAGGGCGGACTTGGCTCTGGGGCCAACGTCCTGACTTTC.

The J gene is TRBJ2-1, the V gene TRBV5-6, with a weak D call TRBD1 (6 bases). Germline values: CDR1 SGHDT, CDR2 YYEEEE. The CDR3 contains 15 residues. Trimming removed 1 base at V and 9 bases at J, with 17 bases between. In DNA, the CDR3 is TGTGCCAGCAGCTTGCTGAGATTCCCCAGGGGTGAGCAGTTCTTC. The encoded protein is CASSLLRFPRGEQFF.

CDR3 DNA: TGTGCCAGTAGTCAGGGCGGGGAAGATCAGCCCCAGCATTTT. It yields the protein CASSQGGEDQPQHF. The chain has TRBV19 and TRBJ1-5, with TRBD1 as a possible D gene (5 bases). The ends were cut back, 5 bases at V and 5 bases at J, with 13 bases in the middle. The CDR3 contains 14 residues. The germline gives CDR1 LNHDA, CDR2 SQIVND (reference sequence).

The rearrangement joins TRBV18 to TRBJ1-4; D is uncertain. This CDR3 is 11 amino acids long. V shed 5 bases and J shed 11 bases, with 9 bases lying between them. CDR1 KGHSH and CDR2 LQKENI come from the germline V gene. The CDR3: CASSNLEKLFF. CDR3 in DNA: TGTGCCAGCTCAAACCTGGAGAAACTGTTTTTT.

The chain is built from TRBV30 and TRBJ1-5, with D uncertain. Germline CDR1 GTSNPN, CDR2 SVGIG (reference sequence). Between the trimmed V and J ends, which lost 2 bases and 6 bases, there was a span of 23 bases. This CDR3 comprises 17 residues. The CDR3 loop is CAWSLRGAGLASQPQHF. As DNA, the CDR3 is TGTGCCTGGAGTCTACGGGGAGCGGGTCTTGCTAGTCAGCCCCAGCATTTT. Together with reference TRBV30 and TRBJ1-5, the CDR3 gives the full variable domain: SQTIHQWPATLVQPVGSPLSLECTVEGTSNPNLYWYRQAAGRGLQLLFYSVGIGQISSEVPQNLSASRPQDRQFILSSKKLLLSDSGFYLCAWSLRGAGLASQPQHFGDGTRLSIL.

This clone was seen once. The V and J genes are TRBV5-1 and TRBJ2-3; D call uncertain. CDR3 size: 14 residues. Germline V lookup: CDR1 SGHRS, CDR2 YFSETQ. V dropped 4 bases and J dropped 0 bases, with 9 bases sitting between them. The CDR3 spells CASSVTASTDTQYF. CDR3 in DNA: TGCGCCAGCAGCGTCACAGCTAGCACAGATACGCAGTATTTT.

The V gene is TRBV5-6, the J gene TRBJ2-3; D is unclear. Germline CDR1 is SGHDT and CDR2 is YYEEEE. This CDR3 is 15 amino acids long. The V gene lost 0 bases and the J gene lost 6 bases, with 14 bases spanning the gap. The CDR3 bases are TGTGCCAGCAGCTTGGAACTCGGAGTCGAGGATACGCAGTATTTT. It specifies CASSLELGVEDTQYF.

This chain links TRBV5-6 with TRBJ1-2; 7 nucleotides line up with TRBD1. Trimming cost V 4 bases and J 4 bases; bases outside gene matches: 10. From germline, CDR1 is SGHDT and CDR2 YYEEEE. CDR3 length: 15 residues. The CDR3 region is CASSAPYRGGYGYTF. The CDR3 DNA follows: TGTGCCAGCAGCGCACCTTACAGGGGCGGCTATGGCTACACCTTC.

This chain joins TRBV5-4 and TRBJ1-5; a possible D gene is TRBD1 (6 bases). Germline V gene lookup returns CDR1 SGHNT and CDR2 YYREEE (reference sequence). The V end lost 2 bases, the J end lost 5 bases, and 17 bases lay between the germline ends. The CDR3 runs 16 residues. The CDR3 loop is CASSLSSREGDQPQHF. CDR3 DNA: TGTGCCAGCAGCTTATCATCCCGGGAGGGGGATCAGCCCCAGCATTTT.

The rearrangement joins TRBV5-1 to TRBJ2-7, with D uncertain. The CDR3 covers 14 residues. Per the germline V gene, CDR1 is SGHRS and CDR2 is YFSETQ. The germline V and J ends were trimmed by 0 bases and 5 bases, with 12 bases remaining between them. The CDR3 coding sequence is TGCGCCAGCAGCTTGGTAGGGATCTTTGACGAGCAGTACTTC. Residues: CASSLVGIFDEQYF.

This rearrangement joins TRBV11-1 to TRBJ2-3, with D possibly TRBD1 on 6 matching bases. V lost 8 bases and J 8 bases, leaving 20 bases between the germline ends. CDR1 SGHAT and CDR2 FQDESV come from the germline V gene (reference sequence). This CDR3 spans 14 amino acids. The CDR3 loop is CASSQLGAPSTQYF. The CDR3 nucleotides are TGTGCCAGCTCCCAGCTGGGGGCCCCATCTACGCAGTATTTT.

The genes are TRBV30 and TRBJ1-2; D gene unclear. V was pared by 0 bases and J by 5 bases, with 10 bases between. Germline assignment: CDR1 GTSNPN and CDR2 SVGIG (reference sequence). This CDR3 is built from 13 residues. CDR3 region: CAWSVLSGYGYTF. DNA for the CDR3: TGTGCCTGGAGTGTACTTTCAGGTTATGGCTACACCTTC.

CDR3 in amino acids: CASSRTGSYYGYTF. DNA for the CDR3: TGTGCCAGTAGTCGGACAGGGAGCTACTATGGCTACACCTTC. The J gene is TRBJ1-2, the V gene TRBV19; TRBD1 matches 8 bases. Germline V gives CDR1 LNHDA, CDR2 SQIVND (reference sequence). The CDR3 has 14 amino acids. The trim removed 5 bases at V and 3 bases at J, leaving 5 bases unmatched.

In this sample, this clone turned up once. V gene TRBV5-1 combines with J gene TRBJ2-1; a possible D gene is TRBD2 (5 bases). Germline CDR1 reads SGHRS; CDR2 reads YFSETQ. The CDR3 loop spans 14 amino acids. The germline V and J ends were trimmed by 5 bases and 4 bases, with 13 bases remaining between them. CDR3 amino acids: CASREAEKYNEQFF. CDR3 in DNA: TGCGCCAGCAGAGAAGCGGAAAAATACAATGAGCAGTTCTTC.

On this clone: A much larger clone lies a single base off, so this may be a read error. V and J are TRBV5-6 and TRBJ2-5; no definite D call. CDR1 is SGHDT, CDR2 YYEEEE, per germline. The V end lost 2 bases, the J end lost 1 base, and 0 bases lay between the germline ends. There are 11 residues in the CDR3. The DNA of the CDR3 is TGTGCCAGCAGCTTCCAAGAGACCCAGTACTTC. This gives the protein CASSFQETQYF.